These 17 T cell receptor beta chains were all obtained from the same sample, sequenced in a study of T-cell memory formation after mild COVID-19. TCRdb fed the 5' RACE reads into MiXCR, producing one record per CDR3 protein. The sample holds approximately 100,000 distinct CDR3 sequences, 15% to 20% seen once. Specimen: PBMCs or a T cell subset sorted from them (not recorded which). The receptors here all came from an adult woman who had mild COVID-19 (a few samples of this study predate the infection). Cell type and time point are not known.

This rearrangement joins TRBV15 to TRBJ2-7; 7 nucleotides align to TRBD2. CDR3 length: 15 amino acids. CDR1 and CDR2 (germline): LNHNV, YYDKDF (reference sequence). Trimming removed 5 bases from V and 3 bases from J; junction bases left unmatched: 10. CDR3: CATSPMSGDLYEQYF. Written as DNA, the CDR3 is TGTGCCACCAGCCCTATGAGCGGGGACCTCTACGAGCAGTACTTC.

This clonotype has just a few counts. J is TRBJ2-3 and V is TRBV6-1, with 7 bases fitting TRBD1. The CDR3 is 15 amino acids. The V gene end was trimmed by 0 bases and the J gene end by 3 bases; junction bases not matched to a gene: 3. In germline, CDR1 is MNHNS, CDR2 SASEGT. This chain's CDR3 is CASSEARQGTDTQYF. CDR3 in DNA: TGTGCCAGCAGTGAAGCGCGACAGGGAACAGATACGCAGTATTTT.

This clonotype was observed a few times. The rearrangement joins TRBV2 to TRBJ2-1, with 14 bases identical to TRBD2. This CDR3 is 14 amino acids long. Germline trimming cut 6 bases from V and 6 bases from J; bases unmatched to any gene: 1. Germline lookup yields CDR1 SNHLY and CDR2 FYNNEI. DNA of the CDR3: TGTGCCAGCAGCGGGACTAGCGGGAGCAATGAGCAGTTCTTC. Amino acid sequence: CASSGTSGSNEQFF.

This clonotype was observed a handful of times. V and J are TRBV10-3 and TRBJ2-5; D unresolved. The ends were cut back, 2 bases at V and 3 bases at J, with 10 bases in the middle. Germline lookup yields CDR1 ENHRY and CDR2 SYGVKD. The CDR3 has 14 amino acids. CDR3 in DNA: TGTGCCATCAGTGAGATTGAGGCGGAAGAGACCCAGTACTTC. It translates to CAISEIEAEETQYF.

This clonotype was recorded only once. The J gene is TRBJ1-1, the V gene TRBV9, with D possibly being TRBD1 (5 bases). The CDR3 extends over 14 amino acids. Deletions cut 0 bases from V and 4 bases from J, with 10 bases between. Germline-derived CDR1 and CDR2 are SGDLS and YYNGEE. As DNA, the CDR3 is TGTGCCAGCAGCGTAGTGGGGGAGCGCACTGAAGCTTTCTTT. Translation gives CASSVVGERTEAFF. Filled out from reference TRBV9 and TRBJ1-1, the complete variable domain reads DSGVTQTPKHLITATGQRVTLRCSPRSGDLSVYWYQQSLDQGLQFLIQYYNGEERAKGNILERFSAQQFPDLHSELNLSSLELGDSALYFCASSVVGERTEAFFGQGTRLTVV.

The gene calls are TRBV20-1 and TRBJ1-4; 7 nucleotides match TRBD1. CDR1 and CDR2 from the germline V gene are DFQATT and SNEGSKA (reference sequence). The V gene end was trimmed by 0 bases and the J gene end by 5 bases; junction bases not matched to a gene: 6. The CDR3 has 15 amino acids. CDR3 DNA: TGCAGTGCTAGAGATGCGGGACAGCTGAATGAAAAACTGTTTTTT. Translated, it gives CSARDAGQLNEKLFF.

The rearrangement uses TRBV5-1 and TRBJ1-1; D unclear. The CDR3 covers 13 residues. Trimming cost V 4 bases and J 4 bases, with 11 bases left between them. Germline V gene sequence: CDR1 SGHRS, CDR2 YFSETQ. CDR3 nucleotide sequence: TGCGCCAGCAGCGGGTTGTCGGGCACTGAAGCTTTCTTT. As protein: CASSGLSGTEAFF.

V and J are TRBV25-1 and TRBJ1-1; D gene unclear. Per the germline V gene, CDR1 is MGHDK and CDR2 is SYGVNS. Trimming took 5 bases from V and 3 from J, leaving 7 bases between them. The CDR3 has 12 residues. CDR3 nucleotide sequence: TGTGCCAGCAGTAGAGGGTACACTGAAGCTTTCTTT. Its protein is CASSRGYTEAFF.

The chain carries TRBV5-1 and TRBJ2-2, with 7 bases aligning to TRBD2. Germline CDR1 and CDR2: SGHRS and YFSETQ. The V and J ends lost 1 base and 2 bases, in that order; junction bases with no gene match: 5. CDR3 size: 16 residues. CDR3 DNA: TGCGCCAGCAGCTTGCGCAGGGAGGGAAACACCGGGGAGCTGTTTTTT. Protein: CASSLRREGNTGELFF.

The chain has TRBV14 and TRBJ2-2; TRBD1 is a possible D gene (6 bases). Germline CDR1 is SGHDN and CDR2 is FVKESK. This CDR3 has 14 residues. Between the trimmed V and J ends, which lost 4 bases and 5 bases, there was a span of 11 bases. The CDR3 sequence: CASSPRQETGELFF. As DNA, the CDR3 is TGTGCCAGCAGCCCCCGACAGGAGACCGGGGAGCTGTTTTTT.

The chain is built from TRBV11-3 and TRBJ2-3, with 11 bases identical to TRBD2. Trimming took 5 bases from V and 4 from J; bases not matched to a gene: 11. Per germline, CDR1 SGHNT and CDR2 YENEEA. The CDR3 has 17 amino acids. The CDR3 region is CASSPEVAGGPSDTQYF. CDR3 nucleotide sequence: TGTGCCAGCAGCCCCGAGGTAGCGGGAGGGCCCTCAGATACGCAGTATTTT.

The chain uses TRBV29-1 and TRBJ2-7, with 7 nucleotides matching TRBD1. Unmatched junction bases numbered 4, after V lost 6 bases and J lost 2 bases. This CDR3 comprises 12 residues. Germline CDR1 is SQVTM and CDR2 is ANQGSEA. In DNA form, the CDR3 reads TGCAGCGTCGAGCAGGGGGCCTACGAGCAGTACTTC. The encoded protein is CSVEQGAYEQYF.

This chain links TRBV5-1 with TRBJ1-1; the match to TRBD1 covers 7 bases. The germline CDR1 and CDR2 sequences are SGHRS and YFSETQ. This CDR3 is built from 14 residues. The V and J ends lost 0 bases and 9 bases, in that order; junction bases with no gene match: 8. The CDR3 bases are TGCGCCAGCAGCTTGGGACAGGGAGAGGTGCAAGCTTTCTTT. It is translated as CASSLGQGEVQAFF. Full variable domain (remainder filled in from reference TRBV5-1 and TRBJ1-1): KAGVTQTPRYLIKTRGQQVTLSCSPISGHRSVSWYQQTPGQGLQFLFEYFSETQRNKGNFPGRFSGRQFSNSRSEMNVSTLELGDSALYLCASSLGQGEVQAFFGQGTRLTVV.

The chain recombines TRBV4-1 with TRBJ2-7; D tentatively fits TRBD1 or TRBD2 (5 bases each). The CDR3 totals 14 residues. The germline V gene has CDR1 MGHRA and CDR2 YSYEKL. V lost 7 bases, J lost 0 bases, and 13 bases lay in between. This CDR3 reads CASNRDASSYEQYF. The CDR3 coding sequence is TGCGCCAGCAACCGGGACGCGAGCTCCTACGAGCAGTACTTC.

This clonotype showed up just a few times. The chain carries TRBV7-8 and TRBJ1-1, with D possibly being TRBD1 (6 bases). CDR3 length: 15 residues. Germline assignment: CDR1 SGHVS and CDR2 FQNEAQ. V lost 5 bases to trimming and J lost 5 bases, with 18 bases between them. Here the CDR3 reads CASSILGAQGTEAFF. As DNA, the CDR3 is TGTGCCAGCAGCATTTTGGGGGCCCAGGGGACTGAAGCTTTCTTT.

The genes are TRBV4-3 and TRBJ2-7; D is perhaps TRBD1 or TRBD2 (6 bases each). CDR3 length: 15 residues. Per germline, CDR1 LGHNA and CDR2 YSLEER. V lost 1 base and J lost 3, with 13 bases in between. This CDR3 reads CASSQGVKGGYEQYF. DNA of the CDR3: TGCGCCAGCAGCCAAGGAGTAAAGGGGGGCTACGAGCAGTACTTC.

The rearrangement links TRBV5-1 to TRBJ2-1; weak D call: TRBD2 (5 bases). CDR1 is SGHRS and CDR2 is YFSETQ in the germline V gene. The CDR3 contains 14 residues. The ends were cut back, 4 bases at V and 6 bases at J, with 14 bases in the middle. The CDR3 is CASSQRTSPNEQFF. In DNA, the CDR3 is TGCGCCAGCAGCCAGCGGACCAGTCCCAATGAGCAGTTCTTC.